This is a list of T cell receptor beta chains from one sample in a study of blood T cells in healthy people across ages. TCRdb ran MiXCR on the 5' RACE reads and lists one entry per CDR3 protein. The sample lists roughly 640,000 distinct CDR3 sequences, less than 35% occurring once. What was sequenced was blood. The receptors originated from a woman aged 80 or over in good health. CDR3s include the opening cysteine and the closing phenylalanine or tryptophan. D genes are given only for firm matches. Expanded clones get a size class; other rows say once, few or many, or leave the size out.

V: TRBV6-5
size: few
D: -
J: TRBJ1-2
CDR3: CASSFTSSVGQPTLRYGYTF

V: TRBV2
size: -
D: -
J: TRBJ1-4
CDR3: CASSVRGQGREKLFF

V: TRBV3-1
size: -
D: -
J: TRBJ2-1
CDR3: CASSQVLTPRDEQFF

V: TRBV24-1
size: many
D: -
J: TRBJ2-1
CDR3: CATSGRGGRGGLDPYNEQFF

V: TRBV15
size: few
D: -
J: TRBJ1-5
CDR3: CATSRDRDGDQPQHF

V: TRBV4-2
size: many
D: -
J: TRBJ2-1
CDR3: CASSQGTRRDNEQFF

V: TRBV20-1
size: many
D: -
J: TRBJ1-2
CDR3: CSARGRPGDYGYTF

V: TRBV7-9
size: many
D: -
J: TRBJ2-1
CDR3: CASSLATSWTLSSYNEQFF

V: TRBV5-1
size: -
D: -
J: TRBJ1-4
CDR3: CASRMGNGEREKLFF

V: TRBV5-1
size: few
D: -
J: TRBJ2-3
CDR3: CASSLDSVTGRPGGTQYF

V: TRBV20-1
size: -
D: -
J: TRBJ1-1
CDR3: CSTDAGTEAFF

V: TRBV20-1
size: -
D: TRBD1
J: TRBJ2-7
CDR3: CSAGGPGQGSLEQYF

V: TRBV28
size: -
D: TRBD1
J: TRBJ2-7
CDR3: CASSFRRGRSYEQYF

V: TRBV20-1
size: -
D: TRBD1
J: TRBJ2-2
CDR3: CSASPRTGDTGELFF

V: TRBV7-2
size: many
D: TRBD2
J: TRBJ2-5
CDR3: CASRTGTSGYQETQYF

V: TRBV12-3/TRBV12-4
size: -
D: -
J: TRBJ2-7
CDR3: CASSSRTGVDYEQYF

V: TRBV4-3
size: many
D: -
J: TRBJ1-1
CDR3: CASSQLGGGTEAFF

V: TRBV30
size: few
D: TRBD1
J: TRBJ1-2
CDR3: CAWSYRDRRGIGYTF

V: TRBV6-1
size: many
D: -
J: TRBJ2-5
CDR3: CASRSEQGTQYF

V: TRBV5-4
size: few
D: TRBD2
J: TRBJ2-7
CDR3: CASSLPSGGPTGNNEQYF

V: TRBV30
size: -
D: TRBD1
J: TRBJ1-1
CDR3: CAWRAYPTGRITEAFF

V: TRBV5-1
size: many
D: -
J: TRBJ1-2
CDR3: CASTQNPTKAYGYTF

V: TRBV20-1
size: many
D: TRBD2
J: TRBJ2-1
CDR3: CSARDRVAGALGEQFF

V: TRBV5-1
size: -
D: TRBD1
J: TRBJ2-7
CDR3: CASSPGQGGVQYF

V: TRBV5-1
size: many
D: -
J: TRBJ1-2
CDR3: CASSLYGAAGGYTF

V: TRBV7-2
size: many
D: TRBD1
J: TRBJ2-5
CDR3: CASSPGQGREETQYF

V: TRBV11-2
size: many
D: TRBD1
J: TRBJ2-3
CDR3: CASSLGDRAGDTQYF

V: TRBV29-1
size: -
D: -
J: TRBJ2-3
CDR3: CSVWKSGKADTQYF

V: TRBV7-3
size: few
D: TRBD1
J: TRBJ2-2
CDR3: CASSSTGGENTGELFF

V: TRBV5-6
size: few
D: TRBD1
J: TRBJ1-4
CDR3: CASSLAGQTTNEKLFF

V: TRBV7-2
size: many
D: -
J: TRBJ1-6
CDR3: CASSLDAGAGSPLHF

V: TRBV20-1
size: -
D: TRBD2
J: TRBJ2-1
CDR3: CSADEGDAGGRNEQFF

V: TRBV27
size: many
D: -
J: TRBJ2-1
CDR3: CASRSSRGTYNEQFF

V: TRBV6-2/TRBV6-3
size: -
D: TRBD1
J: TRBJ1-2
CDR3: CASSLRTGYCGYTF

V: TRBV14
size: few
D: -
J: TRBJ2-5
CDR3: CASSRTGVQYF

V: TRBV18
size: many
D: -
J: TRBJ1-2
CDR3: CASSPRAGLNYYGYTF

V: TRBV28
size: few
D: -
J: TRBJ2-3
CDR3: CASSLSGANGDTQYF

V: TRBV19
size: many
D: TRBD1
J: TRBJ2-4
CDR3: CASSDRGSKNIQYF

V: TRBV20-1
size: few
D: TRBD1
J: TRBJ2-3
CDR3: CSATQGAGFPDTQYF

V: TRBV7-3
size: -
D: TRBD2
J: TRBJ2-3
CDR3: CASSAQGLAGGGGTDTQYF

V: TRBV6-1
size: few
D: -
J: TRBJ1-5
CDR3: CASGRARSNQPQHF